These T cell receptor beta chains were read from a single sample in a study of T cell responses to AZD1222 COVID-19 vaccine. Sequencing was performed with immunoSEQ multiplex PCR; in TCRdb, only in-frame clones are kept and a portion is missing. Of 110,000 or so clones listed, around 90% were seen once; the top ten hold around 3.8%. Source: peripheral blood, taken 28 days after the second dose of the MenACWY control vaccine. The receptors come from an adult who received the MenACWY meningococcal vaccine as a control. Both conserved end residues are part of each CDR3.

j_gene	v_gene	CDR3aa
TRBJ2-3	TRBV25-1	CASSAGMGNTQYF
TRBJ1-1	TRBV11-2	CASSTQQLGTEAFF
TRBJ2-5	TRBV4-1	CASSQSGAWETQYF
TRBJ1-1	TRBV6-1	CASNDGTWTEAFF
TRBJ1-2	TRBV19	CASSRPNGYTF
TRBJ2-3	TRBV6-1	CASSEHLGSTDTQYF
TRBJ1-4	TRBV4-3	CASSQDRGVGEKLFF
TRBJ1-1	TRBV7-9	CASSTGDRGGTEAFF
TRBJ2-1	TRBV7-6	CASSPFGAYNEQFF
TRBJ2-3	TRBV10-2	CASSEWDSSTDTQYF
TRBJ1-2	TRBV15	CATSRDLSTATYGYTF
TRBJ2-1	TRBV7-9	CATKDRVNNEQFF
TRBJ2-1	TRBV5-1	CASSLGGAYNEQFF
TRBJ2-7	TRBV24-1	CATSDSATSGNYEQYF
TRBJ1-1	TRBV19	CASSTGRKNTEAFF
TRBJ1-2	TRBV6-5	CASSYSRTGTGYTF
TRBJ2-7	TRBV11-2	CASSLVVGKYEQYF
TRBJ2-3	TRBV28	CASSLRTDTQYF
TRBJ1-2	TRBV2	CASSEGLNYGYTF
TRBJ1-1	TRBV29-1	CSVLNRHRGHAFF
TRBJ1-6	TRBV27	CASSELNSPLHF
TRBJ2-3	TRBV29-1	CSVETVTDTQYF
TRBJ2-2	TRBV28	CASSERGAPGGELFF
TRBJ2-7	TRBV19	CASSIQPQGNEQYF
TRBJ2-5	TRBV7-2	CASSEPGLAGAETQYF
TRBJ2-2	TRBV6-5	CASRGSNTGELFF
TRBJ1-6	TRBV7-2	CASSKHGLGQGSLHF
TRBJ1-1	TRBV28	CASSFLRVPTEAFF
TRBJ1-3	TRBV3-1/TRBV3-2	CASSLRTGGGNTIYF
TRBJ2-7	TRBV11-2	CASSLEAGGPYEQYF
TRBJ2-1	TRBV28	CASTYSGSVYNEQFF
TRBJ1-4	TRBV28	CASSLSTRGGEKLFF
TRBJ2-3	TRBV7-9	CASSGGDGRTDTQYF
TRBJ1-3	TRBV28	CASSLGGSGNTIYF
TRBJ2-1	TRBV7-2	CASSLTGGSYNEQFF
TRBJ2-2	TRBV16	CASSPHGTVFTGELFF
TRBJ2-1	TRBV7-8	CASSLGQGTYNEQFF
TRBJ1-1	TRBV19	CASSIDRSRGTEAFF
TRBJ2-1	TRBV28	CATGRGQLRVNEQFF
TRBJ1-5	TRBV7-2	CASSSKGGLSNQPQHF
TRBJ2-7	TRBV19	CASRPTSGGSYEQYF
TRBJ1-1	TRBV29-1	CSVEVSGNTEAFF
TRBJ1-1	TRBV19	CASSIRDKNTEAFF